What follows are 11 T cell receptor beta chains derived from one specimen sequenced in a study of T cell responses to AZD1222 COVID-19 vaccine. Assay: immunoSEQ multiplex PCR; the TCRdb copy retains only in-frame clones and omits some. Here the sample spans some 150,000 clones, more than 85% being singletons. The source was peripheral blood, collected 28 days after the second AZD1222 dose. The receptors come from an adult who received the AZD1222 COVID-19 vaccine.

The chain carries TRBV27 and TRBJ2-3; D unclear. The CDR3 contains 13 residues. Per germline, CDR1 MNHEY and CDR2 SMNVEV (reference sequence). Between the trimmed V and J ends, which lost 1 base and 4 bases, there was a span of 6 bases. In DNA form, the CDR3 reads TGTGCCAGCAGTTTATTTTTGGCAGATACGCAGTATTTT. This encodes CASSLFLADTQYF.

This clone was detected only once. The CDR3 nucleotides read TGTGCCAGCAGCCCTCTTGGGGTTGGCTATGGCTACACCTTC. It encodes CASSPLGVGYGYTF. This chain connects TRBV28 to TRBJ1-2; D call uncertain. This CDR3 is built from 14 residues. Trimming left V 6 bases short and J 4 bases short, with 15 bases between. Germline-derived CDR1 and CDR2 are MDHEN and SYDVKM.

The chain combines TRBV7-3 with TRBJ2-1; 13 bases match TRBD2. CDR1 is SGHTA and CDR2 is FQGTGA in the germline V gene. The CDR3 has 19 residues. With 4 bases clipped from V and 8 bases from J, the junction kept 17 bases outside the gene matches. The CDR3 coding sequence is TGTGCCAGCAGCTCGGGACTAGCGGGACGCCCTGGAATGGTCGATGAGCAGTTCTTC. Translation: CASSSGLAGRPGMVDEQFF.

The CDR3 nucleotides are TGCGCCAGCAGTTTTGTAGCTGTGGGGCAAGAGACCCAGTACTTC. Translating gives CASSFVAVGQETQYF. The chain carries TRBV5-1 and TRBJ2-5; D ambiguous. V was shortened by 5 bases and J by 2 bases, with 16 bases between the two germline ends. The CDR3 runs to 15 residues. Germline lookup yields CDR1 SGHRS and CDR2 YFSETQ.

J is TRBJ1-2 and V is TRBV7-2, with 7 positions matching TRBD1. Germline trimming cut 3 bases from V and 4 bases from J; bases unmatched to any gene: 5. Germline CDR1 and CDR2: SGHTA and FQGNSA. The CDR3 contains 14 residues. CDR3 residues: CASSFRQGSYGYTF. The CDR3 DNA is TGTGCCAGCAGCTTCAGACAGGGAAGCTATGGCTACACCTTC.

This chain uses TRBV6-1 with TRBJ2-7, with D possibly TRBD2 on 6 matching bases. Germline V CDR1 and CDR2: MNHNS, SASEGT. The CDR3 has 13 residues. V lost 6 bases and J 5 bases, leaving 14 bases between the germline ends. Here the CDR3 reads CASSLWGVHEQYF. CDR3 nucleotides: TGTGCCAGCAGCCTGTGGGGGGTCCACGAGCAGTACTTC.

The chain employs TRBV9 and TRBJ1-5; perhaps TRBD1 as D (6 bases). Germline loops: CDR1 SGDLS, CDR2 YYNGEE. V lost 4 bases, J lost 2 bases, and 10 bases lay in between. The CDR3 is 14 amino acids. The CDR3 DNA follows: TGTGCCAGCAGCTTGACAGGCGGCAATCAGCCCCAGCATTTT. This gives the protein CASSLTGGNQPQHF.

This clone was seen just once. V and J are TRBV5-1 and TRBJ2-3; TRBD2 agrees at 9 bases. The CDR3 length is 16 residues. Per the germline V gene, CDR1 is SGHRS and CDR2 is YFSETQ. The ends lost 0 bases at V and 3 bases at J; junction bases unmatched: 5. The CDR3, as DNA: TGCGCCAGCAGCTTGGAGCTAGCGGGGTTTACAGATACGCAGTATTTT. This gives the protein CASSLELAGFTDTQYF. Full variable domain (missing parts from reference TRBV5-1 and TRBJ2-3): KAGVTQTPRYLIKTRGQQVTLSCSPISGHRSVSWYQQTPGQGLQFLFEYFSETQRNKGNFPGRFSGRQFSNSRSEMNVSTLELGDSALYLCASSLELAGFTDTQYFGPGTRLTVL.

This chain links TRBV9 with TRBJ2-1; TRBD2 matches at 8 bases. Germline lookup yields CDR1 SGDLS and CDR2 YYNGEE. The CDR3 loop spans 17 amino acids. The V and J ends lost 0 bases and 2 bases, in that order; junction bases with no gene match: 7. For the CDR3, the DNA is TGTGCCAGCAGCGTAGTGGGAGCGGGAGTGGCCTACAATGAGCAGTTCTTC. This codes for CASSVVGAGVAYNEQFF.

The chain couples TRBV7-2 to TRBJ1-3; D call uncertain. The CDR3 is made up of 15 amino acids. Germline lookup yields CDR1 SGHTA and CDR2 FQGNSA. With 4 bases removed from V and 0 bases from J, the gap between germline ends came to 10 bases. CDR3 DNA: TGTGCCAGCAGCTCCACGGTCGGCTCTGGAAACACCATATATTTT. Amino acids: CASSSTVGSGNTIYF.

The V gene is TRBV5-1, the J gene TRBJ1-4; perhaps TRBD1 as D (5 bases). CDR1 and CDR2 (germline): SGHRS, YFSETQ. Trimming took 7 bases from V and 5 from J, leaving 12 bases between them. The CDR3 runs to 13 residues. The CDR3 is CASRGRQNEKLFF. The CDR3, as DNA: TGCGCCAGCCGGGGCAGACAGAATGAAAAACTGTTTTTT. Full variable domain (remainder filled in from reference TRBV5-1 and TRBJ1-4): KAGVTQTPRYLIKTRGQQVTLSCSPISGHRSVSWYQQTPGQGLQFLFEYFSETQRNKGNFPGRFSGRQFSNSRSEMNVSTLELGDSALYLCASRGRQNEKLFFGSGTQLSVL.